This T cell receptor beta chain originates from a study of vaccination and CD4 T cells after COVID-19. Background on the study: Post-vaccine specimens were obtained a median 72 days after dose two (range 14 to 241). Cultures that served as controls received a CEFX pool, an HIV-1 Nef pool, or no peptide. Study conclusions and caveats: The median count of SARS-CoV-2-reactive clonotypes rose from approximately 21 to 40, not significantly.

Indicated treatment: approximately nine-day PBMC culture with coronavirus spike peptide pools or control peptides (ViraFEST assay). The assay that was used to sequence DNA from cultured CD4+ T cells was the Oncomine TCR Beta short-read assay. From the PCR reads, TCRdb called clonotypes with MiXCR, one entry per CDR3 protein. The data show more than 12,000 distinct CDR3 sequences, around 53% seen once. The germline gives CDR1 MNHEY, CDR2 SMNVEV (reference sequence). After removal of 6 bases from V and 2 bases from J, the junction contained 3 bases not matched to a gene. The CDR3 extends over 14 amino acids. As regards this clonotype: Its antigen is undetermined.

Input material: CD4+ T cells from blood, cultured in vitro. This chain uses TRBV27 with TRBJ2-7, with 11 bases identical to TRBD2. The sequence derives from a human donor who had recovered from COVID-19. Written as DNA, the CDR3 is TGTGCCAGCAGCCGACTAGCGGGGACCTACGAGCAGTACTTC. This encodes CASSRLAGTYEQYF.